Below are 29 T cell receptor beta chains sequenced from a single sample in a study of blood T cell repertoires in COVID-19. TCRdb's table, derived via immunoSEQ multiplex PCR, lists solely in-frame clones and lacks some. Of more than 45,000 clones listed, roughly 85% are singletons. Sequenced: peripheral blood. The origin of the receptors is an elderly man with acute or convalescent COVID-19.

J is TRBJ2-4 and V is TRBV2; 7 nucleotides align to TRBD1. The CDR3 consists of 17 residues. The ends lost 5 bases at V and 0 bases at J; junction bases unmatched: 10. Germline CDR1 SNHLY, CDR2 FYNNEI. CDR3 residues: CASSSRDRLLAKNIQYF. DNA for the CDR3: TGTGCCAGCAGTTCCCGGGACAGATTACTAGCCAAAAACATTCAGTACTTC.

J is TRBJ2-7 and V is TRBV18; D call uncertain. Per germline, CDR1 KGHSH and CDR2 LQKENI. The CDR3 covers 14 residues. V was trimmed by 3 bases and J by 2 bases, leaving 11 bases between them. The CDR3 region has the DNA TGTGCCAGCTCACCCTCCAGGTCCCCCTACGAGCAGTACTTC. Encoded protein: CASSPSRSPYEQYF.

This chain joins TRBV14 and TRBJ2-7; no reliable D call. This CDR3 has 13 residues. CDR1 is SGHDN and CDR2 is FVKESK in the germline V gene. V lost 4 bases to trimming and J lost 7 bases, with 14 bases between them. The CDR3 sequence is CASSPFAAGEQYF. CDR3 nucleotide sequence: TGTGCCAGCAGCCCTTTTGCAGCCGGGGAGCAGTACTTC.

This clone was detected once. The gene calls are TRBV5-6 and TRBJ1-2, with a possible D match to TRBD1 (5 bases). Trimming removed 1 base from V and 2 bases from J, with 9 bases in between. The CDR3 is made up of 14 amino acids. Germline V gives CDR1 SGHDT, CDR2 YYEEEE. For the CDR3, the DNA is TGTGCCAGCAGCTTGTATCCAGGGAACTATGGCTACACCTTC. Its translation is CASSLYPGNYGYTF.

CDR3 sequence reads: CASKIGGGGWRTEAFF. In nucleotides, the CDR3 is TGTGCCAGCAAGATAGGAGGGGGGGGATGGCGAACTGAAGCTTTCTTT. The chain carries TRBV2 and TRBJ1-1, with D maybe TRBD1 (6 bases). Trimming stripped 7 bases from V and 5 bases from J, with 23 bases between. Germline V gene sequence: CDR1 SNHLY, CDR2 FYNNEI. The CDR3 runs 16 residues. Based on the CDR3 plus reference TRBV2 and TRBJ1-1, the full variable domain is EPEVTQTPSHQVTQMGQEVILRCVPISNHLYFYWYRQILGQKVEFLVSFYNNEISEKSEIFDDQFSVERPDGSNFTLKIRSTKLEDSAMYFCASKIGGGGWRTEAFFGQGTRLTVV.

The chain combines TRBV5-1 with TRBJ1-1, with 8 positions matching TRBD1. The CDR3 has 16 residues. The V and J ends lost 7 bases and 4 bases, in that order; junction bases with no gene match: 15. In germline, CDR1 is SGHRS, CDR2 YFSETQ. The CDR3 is CASSSLGQGAPTEAFF. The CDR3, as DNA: TGCGCCAGCTCCTCCCTGGGGCAGGGGGCGCCCACTGAAGCTTTCTTT.

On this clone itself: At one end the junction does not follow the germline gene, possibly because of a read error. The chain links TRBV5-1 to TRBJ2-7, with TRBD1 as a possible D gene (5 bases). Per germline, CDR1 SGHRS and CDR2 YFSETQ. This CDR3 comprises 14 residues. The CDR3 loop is CASSFFDRNYEQYF. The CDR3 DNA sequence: TGCGCCAGCAGCTTCTTCGACAGAAACTACGAACAGTACTTC.

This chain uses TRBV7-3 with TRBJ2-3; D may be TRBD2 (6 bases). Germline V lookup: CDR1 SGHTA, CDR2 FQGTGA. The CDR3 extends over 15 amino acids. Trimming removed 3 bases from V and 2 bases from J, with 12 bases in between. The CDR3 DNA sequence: TGTGCCAGCAGCTTCCGTCGGGGGACCACAGATACGCAGTATTTT. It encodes CASSFRRGTTDTQYF.

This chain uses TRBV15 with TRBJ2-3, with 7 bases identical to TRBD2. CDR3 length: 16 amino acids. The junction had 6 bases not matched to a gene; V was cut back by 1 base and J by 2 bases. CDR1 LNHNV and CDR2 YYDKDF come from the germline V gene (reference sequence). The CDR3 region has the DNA TGTGCCACCAGCAGAGGACAGCGGGGCACCACAGATACGCAGTATTTT. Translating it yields CATSRGQRGTTDTQYF.

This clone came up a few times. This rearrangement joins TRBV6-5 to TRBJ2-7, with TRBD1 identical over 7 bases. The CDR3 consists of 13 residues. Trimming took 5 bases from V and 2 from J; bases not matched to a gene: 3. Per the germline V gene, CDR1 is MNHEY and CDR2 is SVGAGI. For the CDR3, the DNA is TGTGCCAGCAGTCCCGGGACAGCCTACGAGCAGTACTTC. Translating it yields CASSPGTAYEQYF.

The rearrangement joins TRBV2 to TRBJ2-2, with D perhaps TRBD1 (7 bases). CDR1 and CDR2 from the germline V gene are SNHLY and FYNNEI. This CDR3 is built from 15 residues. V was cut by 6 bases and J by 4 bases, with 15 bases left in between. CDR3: CASSLQGRSTGELFF. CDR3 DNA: TGTGCCAGCAGCTTACAGGGGAGGTCCACCGGGGAGCTGTTTTTT.

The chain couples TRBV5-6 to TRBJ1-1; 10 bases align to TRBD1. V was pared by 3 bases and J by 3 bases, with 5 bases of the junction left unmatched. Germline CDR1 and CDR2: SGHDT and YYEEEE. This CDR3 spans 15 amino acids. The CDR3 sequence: CASSSRGQGDTEAFF. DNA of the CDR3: TGTGCCAGCAGCTCGAGAGGACAGGGGGACACTGAAGCTTTCTTT.

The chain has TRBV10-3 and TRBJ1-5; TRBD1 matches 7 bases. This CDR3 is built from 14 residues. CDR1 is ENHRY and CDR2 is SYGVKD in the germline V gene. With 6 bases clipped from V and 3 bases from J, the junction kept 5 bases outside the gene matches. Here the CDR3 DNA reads TGTGCCATCAGCTCAGGGGGGACCAATCAGCCCCAGCATTTT. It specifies CAISSGGTNQPQHF.

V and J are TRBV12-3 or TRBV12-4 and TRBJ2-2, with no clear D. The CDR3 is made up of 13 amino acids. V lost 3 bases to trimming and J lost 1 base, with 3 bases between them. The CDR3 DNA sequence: TGTGCCAGCAGTTTTAGGAACACCGGGGAGCTGTTTTTT. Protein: CASSFRNTGELFF.

The CDR3 DNA reads as TGCGCCAGCAGCTTGGAAGTTGTAAGGGGCACGAACACCGGGGAGCTGTTTTTT. Amino acids: CASSLEVVRGTNTGELFF. The chain uses TRBV5-1 and TRBJ2-2; maybe TRBD1 (5 bases). Germline values: CDR1 SGHRS, CDR2 YFSETQ. V was clipped by 0 bases and J by 0 bases, with 15 bases between them. CDR3 length: 18 amino acids.

The CDR3 nucleotides are TGTGCCAGCAAGCGACAGGCCAACCAAGAGACCCAGTACTTC. Translation: CASKRQANQETQYF. The V and J genes are TRBV7-3 and TRBJ2-5; maybe TRBD1 (6 bases). V was clipped by 7 bases and J by 0 bases, with 12 bases between them. CDR1 and CDR2 (germline): SGHTA, FQGTGA. The CDR3 is 14 amino acids.

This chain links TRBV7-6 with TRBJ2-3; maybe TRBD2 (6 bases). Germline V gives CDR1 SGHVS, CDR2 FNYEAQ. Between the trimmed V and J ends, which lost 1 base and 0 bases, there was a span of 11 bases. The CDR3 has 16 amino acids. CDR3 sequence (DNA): TGTGCCAGCAGCTTAGTCGGGGGTACTAGCACAGATACGCAGTATTTT. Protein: CASSLVGGTSTDTQYF. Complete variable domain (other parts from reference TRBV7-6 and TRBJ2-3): GAGVSQSPRYKVTKRGQDVALRCDPISGHVSLYWYRQALGQGPEFLTYFNYEAQQDKSGLPNDRFSAERPEGSISTLTIQRTEQRDSAMYRCASSLVGGTSTDTQYFGPGTRLTVL.

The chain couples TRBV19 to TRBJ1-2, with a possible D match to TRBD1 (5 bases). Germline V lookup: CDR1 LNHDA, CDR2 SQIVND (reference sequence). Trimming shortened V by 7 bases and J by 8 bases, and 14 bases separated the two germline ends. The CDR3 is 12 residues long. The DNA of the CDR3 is TGTGCCAGTACCCCGGGCGGGGACGGCTACACCTTC. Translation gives CASTPGGDGYTF.

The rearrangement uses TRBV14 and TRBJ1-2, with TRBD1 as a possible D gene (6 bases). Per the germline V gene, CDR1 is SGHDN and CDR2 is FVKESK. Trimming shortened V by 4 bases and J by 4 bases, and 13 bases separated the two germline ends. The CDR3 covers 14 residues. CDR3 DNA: TGTGCCAGCAGCCCTCAACAGGGATTCTATGGCTACACCTTC. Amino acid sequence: CASSPQQGFYGYTF.

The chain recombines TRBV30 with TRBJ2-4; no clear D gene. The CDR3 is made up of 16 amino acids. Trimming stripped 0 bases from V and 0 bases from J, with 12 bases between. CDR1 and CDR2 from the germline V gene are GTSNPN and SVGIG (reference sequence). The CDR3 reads CAWSVPRRLAKNIQYF. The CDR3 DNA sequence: TGTGCCTGGAGTGTACCCCGAAGACTAGCCAAAAACATTCAGTACTTC. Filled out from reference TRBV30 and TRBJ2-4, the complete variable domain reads SQTIHQWPATLVQPVGSPLSLECTVEGTSNPNLYWYRQAAGRGLQLLFYSVGIGQISSEVPQNLSASRPQDRQFILSSKKLLLSDSGFYLCAWSVPRRLAKNIQYFGAGTRLSVL.

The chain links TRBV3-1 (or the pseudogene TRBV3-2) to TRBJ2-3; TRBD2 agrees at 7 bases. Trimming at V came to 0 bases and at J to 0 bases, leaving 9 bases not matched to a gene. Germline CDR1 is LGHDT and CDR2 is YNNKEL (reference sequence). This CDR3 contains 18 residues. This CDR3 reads CASSQDLALASSTDTQYF. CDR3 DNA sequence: TGTGCCAGCAGCCAAGATCTAGCACTAGCGTCTAGCACAGATACGCAGTATTTT.

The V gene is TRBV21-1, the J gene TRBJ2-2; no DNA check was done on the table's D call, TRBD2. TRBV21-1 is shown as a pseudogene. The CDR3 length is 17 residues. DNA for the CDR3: TGTGCCAGCGGCTCCTCCGGCGGGCCGATGAACACCGGGGAGCTGTTTTTT. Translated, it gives CASGSSGGPMNTGELFF.

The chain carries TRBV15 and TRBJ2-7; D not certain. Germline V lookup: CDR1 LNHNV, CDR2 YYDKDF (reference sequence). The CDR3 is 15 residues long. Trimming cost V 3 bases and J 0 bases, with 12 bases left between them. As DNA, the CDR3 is TGTGCCACCAGCAGGAATCAAATGAGCTCCTACGAGCAGTACTTC. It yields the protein CATSRNQMSSYEQYF. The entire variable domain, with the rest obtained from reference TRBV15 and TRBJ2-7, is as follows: DAMVIQNPRYQVTQFGKPVTLSCSQTLNHNVMYWYQQKSSQAPKLLFHYYDKDFNNEADTPDNFQSRRPNTSFCFLDIRSPGLGDTAMYLCATSRNQMSSYEQYFGPGTRLTVT.

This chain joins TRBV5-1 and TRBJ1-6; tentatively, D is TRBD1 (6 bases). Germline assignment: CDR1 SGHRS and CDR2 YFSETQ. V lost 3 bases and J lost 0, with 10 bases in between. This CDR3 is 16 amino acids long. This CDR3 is CASSYQGSSYNSPLHF. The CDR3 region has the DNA TGCGCCAGCAGCTACCAGGGGAGCTCCTATAATTCACCCCTCCACTTT.

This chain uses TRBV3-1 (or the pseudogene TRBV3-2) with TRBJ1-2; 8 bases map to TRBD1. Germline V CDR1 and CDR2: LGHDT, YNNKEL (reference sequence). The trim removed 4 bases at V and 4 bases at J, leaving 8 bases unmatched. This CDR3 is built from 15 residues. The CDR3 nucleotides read TGTGCCAGCAGCCTCCTAGGACAGGGAGGCTATGGCTACACCTTC. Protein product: CASSLLGQGGYGYTF.

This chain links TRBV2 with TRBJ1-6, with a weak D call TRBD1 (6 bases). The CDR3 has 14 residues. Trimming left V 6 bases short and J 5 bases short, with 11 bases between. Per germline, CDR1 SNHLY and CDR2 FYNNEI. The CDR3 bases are TGTGCCAGCAGACCACAGGGAGATAATTCACCCCTCCACTTT. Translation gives CASRPQGDNSPLHF.

This CDR3 reads CASSPQAGQIYEQYF. CDR3 DNA sequence: TGTGCCAGCAGCCCCCAGGCAGGGCAGATCTACGAGCAGTACTTC. The rearrangement links TRBV9 to TRBJ2-7, with D maybe TRBD1 (5 bases). This CDR3 is built from 15 residues. V was cut by 4 bases and J by 3 bases, with 17 bases left in between. Germline V gene sequence: CDR1 SGDLS, CDR2 YYNGEE.

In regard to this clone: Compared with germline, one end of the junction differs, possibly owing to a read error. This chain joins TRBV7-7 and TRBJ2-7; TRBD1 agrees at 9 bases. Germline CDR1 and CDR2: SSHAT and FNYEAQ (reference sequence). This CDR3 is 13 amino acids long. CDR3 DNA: TGTGCTAGCAGCAGGGACAGGGCCTACGAGCAGTACTTC. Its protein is CASSRDRAYEQYF.

The CDR3 here is CASNGQFQGYGYTF. In nucleotides, the CDR3 is TGTGCCAGCAATGGACAGTTCCAGGGGTATGGCTACACCTTC. The chain links TRBV2 to TRBJ1-2; a possible D gene is TRBD1 (6 bases). V lost 7 bases and J lost 5, with 17 bases in between. The CDR3 has 14 residues. The germline V gene encodes CDR1 SNHLY and CDR2 FYNNEI.